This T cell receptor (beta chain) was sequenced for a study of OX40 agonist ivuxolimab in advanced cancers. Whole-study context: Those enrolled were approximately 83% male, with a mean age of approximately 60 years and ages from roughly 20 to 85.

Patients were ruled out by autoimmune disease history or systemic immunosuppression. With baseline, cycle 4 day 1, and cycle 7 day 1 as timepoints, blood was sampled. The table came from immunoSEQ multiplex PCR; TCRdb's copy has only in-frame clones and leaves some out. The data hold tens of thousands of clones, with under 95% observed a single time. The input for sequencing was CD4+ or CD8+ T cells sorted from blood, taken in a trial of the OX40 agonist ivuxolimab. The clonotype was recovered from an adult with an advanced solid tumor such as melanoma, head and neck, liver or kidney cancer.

The CDR3: CASSEIGRGGLGEQFF. For the CDR3, the DNA is TGTGCCAGCAGTGAAATCGGCCGGGGGGGCCTAGGTGAGCAGTTCTTC. This rearrangement joins TRBV2 to TRBJ2-1; TRBD2 aligns across 8 bases. Losses at the gene ends were 2 bases for V and 9 bases for J; bases not matched to a gene: 12. The CDR3 totals 16 residues. The germline V gene has CDR1 SNHLY and CDR2 FYNNEI.